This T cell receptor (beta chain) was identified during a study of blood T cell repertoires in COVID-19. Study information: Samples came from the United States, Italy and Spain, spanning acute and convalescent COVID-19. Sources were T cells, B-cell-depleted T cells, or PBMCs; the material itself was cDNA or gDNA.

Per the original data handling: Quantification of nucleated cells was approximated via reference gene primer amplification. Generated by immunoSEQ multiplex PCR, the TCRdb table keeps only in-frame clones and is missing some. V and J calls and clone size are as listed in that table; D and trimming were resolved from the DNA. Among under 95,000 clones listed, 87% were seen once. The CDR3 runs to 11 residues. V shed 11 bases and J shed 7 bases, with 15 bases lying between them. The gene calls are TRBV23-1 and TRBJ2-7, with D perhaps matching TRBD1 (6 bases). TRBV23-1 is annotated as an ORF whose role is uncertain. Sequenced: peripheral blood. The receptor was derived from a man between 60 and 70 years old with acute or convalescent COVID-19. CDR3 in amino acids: CAGTGIWEQYF. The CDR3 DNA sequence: TGCGCCGGTACAGGGATCTGGGAGCAGTACTTC.